This TCR beta chain was captured in a study of cytomegalovirus exposure and HLA in healthy donors (dated by TCRdb to about 2017). As for the study more broadly: An earlier analysis of under 600 of the donors reported more than 250 Gb of sequence data and some 120 million unique TCR beta sequences from some 180 million T cells. In the later analysis, no new phenotypic data were used to find candidate immune exposures; instead, reliance was placed on TCR beta sequences and their occurrence across donors. The study profiled the T cell repertoires of about 640 subjects by immunosequencing and related them to cytomegalovirus serostatus. Class I and class II HLA loci were covered by the typing at four-digit resolution. In a later genetic analysis, genome-wide SNP genotypes for about 60% of the 666 donors were used, and that subset was treated as a discovery cohort. On average, approximately 250,000 unique TCR beta nucleotide sequences were sequenced per donor among about 400 genotyped donors of the cohort, with around 19% of those sequences being non-productive. Every repertoire in the discovery cohort had been generated on one and the same sequencing platform. About five DR-DQ haplotypes were treated as single units for association and clustering because of strong linkage in the cohort. The aim of the study was to test whether cataloging public T cell receptors could identify signatures of past pathogen exposure. An early release covering 500 to 750 HLA-typed donors comprised 250 to 350 gigabases of sequencing data and approximately 85 million unique TCR sequences. High-throughput TCR immunosequencing, statistical association of individual TCRs with disease status, and machine learning were combined to predict cytomegalovirus infection status. Donor age, sex, ethnicity and CMV serostatus were compiled alongside the repertoire data. An earlier analysis of roughly 580 of the donors used high-throughput TCR beta sequencing to judge whether each TCR beta V gene segment behaved as functional or pseudogenic. Along with the approximately 700-subject first cohort, a separate validation cohort of over 90 different subjects was used. Among the roughly 400 genotyped donors, under 90% belonged to the genetic ancestry cluster associated with self-reported Caucasian donors. In a later analysis, previously published TCR beta repertoires from about 640 donors were re-analyzed and high-resolution HLA genotyping was added so that TCR occurrence patterns could be studied. The number of donors typed differed by locus, with roughly 620-640 for A, B, C, DRB1 and DQB1, around 500 for DQA1, over 600 for DPA1, and some 440 for DPB1.

Comment on this clone: What this receptor recognizes is not known. Within one base of it there is no much larger clone, and no base qualities were kept.

The cohort consisted of some 670 healthy bone marrow donors. At the time of sampling, all cohort members were nominally healthy, though unrecorded immune exposures were likely present. The donor was CMV seronegative and belonged to the group of over 300 seronegative cohort members. A peripheral blood sample was collected from each donor, and TCR beta sequencing was performed on peripheral blood mononuclear cells. The Qiagen DNeasy Blood Extraction Kit was used to extract genomic DNA from the blood cell samples. The library was obtained by the immunoSEQ multiplex PCR assay. For the multiplex PCR, a mixture combining 60 forward primers for TCR Vbeta segments and 13 reverse primers for TCR Jbeta segments was used. The CDR3 region of rearranged TCR beta genes was amplified from genomic DNA with a multiplex PCR assay. Amplified TCR beta libraries were sequenced as 87-base-pair reads on the Illumina HiSeq System. The original methods were these. Across the 500 to 850 repertoires, a later analysis counted 75 million to 90 million unique TCR beta chains, roughly 11 million of which were shared by at least two donors. A nearest-neighbor algorithm error-corrected the raw reads and collapsed the reads into unique sequences, merging closely related sequences to remove PCR and sequencing errors. To assign V, D and J gene segments, CDR3 sequences were aligned to IMGT reference sequences. For a sequence to be retained, at least a six-nucleotide match to both a V gene segment and a J gene segment was required. A rearrangement counted as productive if the CDR3 had no stop codons and remained in frame with V and J, and every other rearrangement counted as non-productive. Following IMGT convention, CDR3 was defined as the stretch from the second conserved V-encoded cysteine up to the conserved J-encoded phenylalanine. In an earlier analysis of around 540 of the donors, sequences lacking an unambiguous match to a single V gene segment were excluded. An earlier analysis of about 600 of the donors called V segments functional above 56.7% productive rearrangements and segregating when the between-donor standard deviation exceeded 5%. A statistical classification framework was built for diagnosing cytomegalovirus status from the catalog of TCR beta chain sequences. V and J gene assignment, in a later analysis, came from comparing TCR nucleotide sequences with IMGT/GENE-DB human TR gene sequences. The TCRdist pipeline was used in a later analysis to assign CDR3 sequences and most-parsimonious VDJ recombination scenarios. In a later analysis, every TCR beta chain was defined by the combination of its CDR3 amino acid sequence and its V-gene family, and reads without a unique V-gene family were dropped. To address suspected cross-contamination and a sequencing artifact, a later analysis removed 592 highly shared, low-generation-probability nucleotide sequences. In a later analysis, a clonal expansion index was calculated for each public chain from normalized within-repertoire ranks of inferred template counts. Generation probabilities in a later analysis came from a VDJ recombination model fitted to out-of-frame rearrangements, and those results were checked against IGoR. In a later analysis, TCR-TCR, TCR-HLA and TCR-CMV co-occurrence was scored with hypergeometric tests, and a repertoire-size bias correction was applied to TCR pairs. False discovery rates were estimated in a later analysis by permuting HLA or CMV assignments 20 times. In a later analysis, co-occurring TCRs were grouped using DBSCAN, and TCRdist sequence similarity was added for clustering within HLA-allele-positive subsets. Repertoires with fewer than 30,000 or more than 120,000 public chains, plus five repertoires with anomalous nucleotide sharing, were excluded from co-occurrence clustering. The clones in this table, taken by TCRdb from immuneACCESS, are in-frame only. Not every clone is retained; where verified, under half of the shortfall comes from an unresolved V gene, and the cause of the rest is unknown. From that table come the V and J calls and clone size; the DNA was used to work out D and trimming. The sample records about 120,000 clones, nearly 80% of which are singletons. Jointly, the top ten make up under 1.5% of the sample.

V drops 4 bases and J drops 0 bases, leaving 13 bases in between. Spanning cysteine to phenylalanine, the CDR3 consists of 15 amino acids. Only the CDR3 portion is preserved as DNA: 45 bases, with reading frame beginning at the first base. Taken from the germline V gene, the CDR1 and CDR2 loops are SGHRS and YFSETQ. Findings and caveats that apply to the study as a whole: Some IMGT-functional V segments, including TRBV6-2 and TRBV6-3, could not be told apart with the 87-base-pair reads, so those segments were excluded. The classifier was reported to diagnose cytomegalovirus status with high specificity and sensitivity in both the original cohort and the validation cohort. A later analysis found that HLA-associated TCR beta chains were more clonally expanded and had lower generation probabilities than equally common non-associated chains. The earlier analysis of almost 600 of the donors excluded some 16 rarely observed V segments, including chromosome 9 orphons, because counts were too low. The authors suggested that the approach could potentially be generalized to other disease states and immunological phenotypes. A cluster of highly shared sequence variants was judged likely to represent a technical artifact of the sequencing pipeline. Three of the identified cytomegalovirus-associated TCR beta chains were confirmed in vitro to be specific for cytomegalovirus antigens. The study gave a list of under 200 TCR beta chains associated with cytomegalovirus. The presence/absence analyses assumed that sequencing depth was roughly uniform across donors, and that assumption may not be true. Correlated functional status among segregating V segments might be attributable to linkage disequilibrium, but an unknown experimental factor could not be ruled out. In an earlier analysis of a few hundred of the donors, most TCR beta V segments were observed in productive rearrangements about 90% or about 30% of the time, broadly matching IMGT annotations. In a later analysis, most CMV-associated TCR beta chains were found to appear HLA-restricted, with HLA associations seemingly driven largely by CMV exposure. A further reported finding was that TCR beta sequences accurately predicted the HLA-A and HLA-B alleles for most subjects in the first cohort. Most TCR sequences were seen in very few donors, while some public TCRs were found in many individuals. An association between a missense DCLRE1C variant and V-gene and J-gene trimming of TCR beta chains was found in a later genetic analysis and replicated in an independent cohort. At a false discovery rate of 0.05, a later analysis linked 15,000 to 20,000 TCR beta sequences to specific HLA alleles. Because HLA typing was unavailable for some donors at each locus, only the typed subset was used in association tests. In a later analysis, several top co-occurrence clusters were reported to appear linked to parvovirus B19, influenza, CMV and Epstein-Barr virus. In a later analysis, the rate of TCR association differed among HLA loci, with DRB1 alleles having the most associated TCRs and HLA-C alleles having the fewest. Strong co-occurrence of HLA alleles, especially DR and DQ, made assigning TCR associations to individual alleles difficult. Compared with the approximately 720-donor mean, donors in an Asian-associated ancestry cluster had fewer N-insertions in productive TCRs, according to a later genetic analysis. This cohort had only TCR beta chains sequenced, and the lack of alpha or paired-chain data limited which features could be detected. Immune exposure information for the cohort was limited to CMV serostatus.

This receptor was identified in a woman in her twenties or thirties in good health and CMV-seronegative. The sequence links TRBV5-1 to TRBJ1-1, and possibly TRBD1, on 6 matching bases. Sequenced input: PBMCs. The sequence in DNA is TGCGCCAGCAGCCGCCTGACAGGATTGAACACTGAAGCTTTCTTT. This gives the protein CASSRLTGLNTEAFF.